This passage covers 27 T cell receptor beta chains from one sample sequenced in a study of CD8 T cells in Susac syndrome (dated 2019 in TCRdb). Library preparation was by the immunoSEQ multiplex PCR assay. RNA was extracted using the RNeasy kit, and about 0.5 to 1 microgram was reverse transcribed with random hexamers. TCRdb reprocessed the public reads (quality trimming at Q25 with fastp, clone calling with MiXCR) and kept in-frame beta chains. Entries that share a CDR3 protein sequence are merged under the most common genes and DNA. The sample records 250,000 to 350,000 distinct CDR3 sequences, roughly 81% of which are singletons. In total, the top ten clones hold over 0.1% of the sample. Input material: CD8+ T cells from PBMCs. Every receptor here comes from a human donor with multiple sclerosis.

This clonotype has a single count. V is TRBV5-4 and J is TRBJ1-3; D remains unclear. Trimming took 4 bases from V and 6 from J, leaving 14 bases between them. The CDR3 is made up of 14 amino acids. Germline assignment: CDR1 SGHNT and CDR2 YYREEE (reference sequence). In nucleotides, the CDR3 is TGTGCCAGCAGCCGGGCCAAAAAGGAAAACACCATATATTTT. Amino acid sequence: CASSRAKKENTIYF. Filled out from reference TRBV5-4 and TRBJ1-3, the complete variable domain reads ETGVTQSPTHLIKTRGQQVTLRCSSQSGHNTVSWYQQALGQGPQFIFQYYREEENGRGNFPPRFSGLQFPNYSSELNVNALELDDSALYLCASSRAKKENTIYFGEGSWLTVV.

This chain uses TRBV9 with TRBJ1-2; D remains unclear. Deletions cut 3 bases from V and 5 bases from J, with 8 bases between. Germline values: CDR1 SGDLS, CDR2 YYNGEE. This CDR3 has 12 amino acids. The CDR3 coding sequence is TGTGCCAGCAGCGGCGATCCGTATGGCTACACCTTC. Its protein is CASSGDPYGYTF.

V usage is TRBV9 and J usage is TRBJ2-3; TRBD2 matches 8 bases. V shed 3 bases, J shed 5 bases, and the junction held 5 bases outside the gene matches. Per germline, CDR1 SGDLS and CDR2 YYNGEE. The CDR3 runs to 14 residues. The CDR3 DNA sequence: TGTGCCAGCAGCGAGAGCGGGAGTGTAGATACGCAGTATTTT. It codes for CASSESGSVDTQYF.

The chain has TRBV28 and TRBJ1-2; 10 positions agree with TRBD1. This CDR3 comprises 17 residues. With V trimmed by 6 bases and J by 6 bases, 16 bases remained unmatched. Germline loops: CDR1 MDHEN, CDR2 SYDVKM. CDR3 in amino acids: CASRPIMSGTGDDGYTF. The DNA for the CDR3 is TGTGCCAGCAGACCTATAATGTCGGGGACAGGGGATGATGGCTACACCTTC.

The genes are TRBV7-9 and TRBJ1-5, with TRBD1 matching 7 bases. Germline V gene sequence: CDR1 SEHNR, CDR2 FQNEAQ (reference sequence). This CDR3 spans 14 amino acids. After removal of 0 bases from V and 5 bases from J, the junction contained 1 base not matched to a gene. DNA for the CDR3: TGTGCCAGCAGCTTAGCAGGGGGCGATCAGCCCCAGCATTTT. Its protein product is CASSLAGGDQPQHF.

CDR3 bases: TGCGCCAGCAGCTTGGGGGAGGGCCGTGTCAATGAGCAGTTCTTC. Protein: CASSLGEGRVNEQFF. The genes are TRBV5-1 and TRBJ2-1, with TRBD2 identical over 7 bases. Germline CDR1 is SGHRS and CDR2 is YFSETQ. The CDR3 extends over 15 amino acids. J lost 6 bases, V lost 0 bases, and 6 bases had no gene match.

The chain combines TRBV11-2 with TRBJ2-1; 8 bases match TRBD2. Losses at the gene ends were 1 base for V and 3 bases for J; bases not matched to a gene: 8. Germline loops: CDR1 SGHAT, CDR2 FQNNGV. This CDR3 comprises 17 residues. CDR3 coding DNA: TGTGCCAGCAGCTTAGGTTCCCTAGCGGGTGTCTACAATGAGCAGTTCTTC. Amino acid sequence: CASSLGSLAGVYNEQFF.

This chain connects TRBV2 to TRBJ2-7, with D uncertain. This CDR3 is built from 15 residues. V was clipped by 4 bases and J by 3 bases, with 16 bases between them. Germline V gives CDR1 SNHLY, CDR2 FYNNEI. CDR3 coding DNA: TGTGCCAGCAGTGCTGTGGAACGGAAGGTCTACGAGCAGTACTTC. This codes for CASSAVERKVYEQYF. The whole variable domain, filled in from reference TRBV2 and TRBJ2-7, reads EPEVTQTPSHQVTQMGQEVILRCVPISNHLYFYWYRQILGQKVEFLVSFYNNEISEKSEIFDDQFSVERPDGSNFTLKIRSTKLEDSAMYFCASSAVERKVYEQYFGPGTRLTVT.

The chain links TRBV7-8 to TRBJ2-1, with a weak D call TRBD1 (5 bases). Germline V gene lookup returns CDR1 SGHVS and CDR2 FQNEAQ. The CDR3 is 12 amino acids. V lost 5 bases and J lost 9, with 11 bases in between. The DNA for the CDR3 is TGTGCCAGCAGCCCCAGGGCTTTTGAGCAGTTCTTC. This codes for CASSPRAFEQFF. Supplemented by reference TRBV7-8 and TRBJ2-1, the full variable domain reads GAGVSQSPRYKVAKRGQDVALRCDPISGHVSLFWYQQALGQGPEFLTYFQNEAQLDKSGLPSDRFFAERPEGSVSTLKIQRTQQEDSAVYLCASSPRAFEQFFGPGTRLTVL.

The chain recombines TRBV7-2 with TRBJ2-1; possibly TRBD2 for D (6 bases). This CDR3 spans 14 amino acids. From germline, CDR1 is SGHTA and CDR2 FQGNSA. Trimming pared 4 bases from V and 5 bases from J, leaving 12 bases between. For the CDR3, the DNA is TGTGCCAGCAGCTACCGGGACTTTGACAATGAGCAGTTCTTC. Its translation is CASSYRDFDNEQFF.

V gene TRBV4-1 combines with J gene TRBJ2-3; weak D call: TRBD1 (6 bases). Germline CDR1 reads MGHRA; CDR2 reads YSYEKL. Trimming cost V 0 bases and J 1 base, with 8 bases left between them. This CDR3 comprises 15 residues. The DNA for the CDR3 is TGCGCCAGCAGCCAAGATTCAGGGGGCACAGATACGCAGTATTTT. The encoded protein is CASSQDSGGTDTQYF.

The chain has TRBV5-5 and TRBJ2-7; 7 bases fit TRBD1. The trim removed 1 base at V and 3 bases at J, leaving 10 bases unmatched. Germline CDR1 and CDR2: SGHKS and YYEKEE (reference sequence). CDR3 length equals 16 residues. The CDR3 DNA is TGTGCCAGCAGCTTGCTATCATGGGACAGTGACTACGAGCAGTACTTC. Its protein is CASSLLSWDSDYEQYF.

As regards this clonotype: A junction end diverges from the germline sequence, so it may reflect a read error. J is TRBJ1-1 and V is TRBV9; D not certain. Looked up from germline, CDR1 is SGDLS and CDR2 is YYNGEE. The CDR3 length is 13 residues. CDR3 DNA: TGTGCCCGCAGCGGTACGAAGCCCACTGAAGCTTTCTTT. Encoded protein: CARSGTKPTEAFF.

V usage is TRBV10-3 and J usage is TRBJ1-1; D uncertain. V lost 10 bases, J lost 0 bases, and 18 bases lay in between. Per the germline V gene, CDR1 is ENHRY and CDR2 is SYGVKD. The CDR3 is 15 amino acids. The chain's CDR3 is CASRTAFGVNTEAFF. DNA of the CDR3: TGTGCCAGTCGGACCGCATTTGGGGTGAACACTGAAGCTTTCTTT.

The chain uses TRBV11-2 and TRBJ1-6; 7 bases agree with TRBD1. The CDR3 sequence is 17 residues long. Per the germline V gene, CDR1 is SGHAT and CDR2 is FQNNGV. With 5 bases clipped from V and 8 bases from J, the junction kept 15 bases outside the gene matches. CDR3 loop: CASSLGLSGGVDSPLHF. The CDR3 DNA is TGTGCCAGCAGCCTCGGACTTTCAGGGGGAGTCGATTCACCCCTCCACTTT.

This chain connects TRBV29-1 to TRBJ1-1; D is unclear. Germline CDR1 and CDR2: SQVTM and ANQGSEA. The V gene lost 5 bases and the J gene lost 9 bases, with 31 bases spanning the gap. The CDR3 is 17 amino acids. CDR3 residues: CSVQPPSQALSSAKAFF. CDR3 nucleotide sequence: TGCAGCGTTCAACCACCCAGCCAGGCCTTGAGTTCGGCCAAAGCTTTCTTT.

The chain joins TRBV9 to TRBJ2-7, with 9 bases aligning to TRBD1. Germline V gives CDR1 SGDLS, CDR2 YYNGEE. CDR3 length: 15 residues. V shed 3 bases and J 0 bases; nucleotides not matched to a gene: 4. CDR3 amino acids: CASSEGQGSSYEQYF. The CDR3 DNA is TGTGCCAGCAGCGAGGGACAGGGTAGCTCCTACGAGCAGTACTTC.

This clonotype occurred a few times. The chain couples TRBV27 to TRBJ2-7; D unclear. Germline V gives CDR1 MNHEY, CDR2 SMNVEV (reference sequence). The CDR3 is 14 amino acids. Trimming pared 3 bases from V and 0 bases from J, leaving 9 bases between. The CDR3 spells CASSLSRSSYEQYF. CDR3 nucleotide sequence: TGTGCCAGCAGTTTGTCGCGGTCCTCCTACGAGCAGTACTTC.

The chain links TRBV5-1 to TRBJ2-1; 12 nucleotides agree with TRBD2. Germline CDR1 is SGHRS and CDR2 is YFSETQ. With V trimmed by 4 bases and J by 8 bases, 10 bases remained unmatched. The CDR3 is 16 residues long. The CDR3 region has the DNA TGCGCCAGCAGCCCGAGGCTAGCGGGAGGGATGGATGAGCAGTTCTTC. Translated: CASSPRLAGGMDEQFF. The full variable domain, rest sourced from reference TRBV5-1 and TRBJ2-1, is KAGVTQTPRYLIKTRGQQVTLSCSPISGHRSVSWYQQTPGQGLQFLFEYFSETQRNKGNFPGRFSGRQFSNSRSEMNVSTLELGDSALYLCASSPRLAGGMDEQFFGPGTRLTVL.

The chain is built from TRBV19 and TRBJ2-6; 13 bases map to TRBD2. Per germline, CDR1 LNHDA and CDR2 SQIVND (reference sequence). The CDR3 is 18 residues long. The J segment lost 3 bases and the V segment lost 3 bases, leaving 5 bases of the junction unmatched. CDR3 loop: CASSIGLAGVVGANVLTF. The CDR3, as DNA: TGTGCCAGTAGTATCGGACTAGCGGGAGTGGTTGGGGCCAACGTCCTGACTTTC.

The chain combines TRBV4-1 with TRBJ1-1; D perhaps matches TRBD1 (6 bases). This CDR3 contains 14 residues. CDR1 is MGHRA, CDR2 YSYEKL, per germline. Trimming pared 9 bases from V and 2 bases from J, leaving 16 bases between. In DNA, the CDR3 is TGCGCCAGTCGAATAGGGGGTCCTAACACTGAAGCTTTCTTT. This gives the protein CASRIGGPNTEAFF.

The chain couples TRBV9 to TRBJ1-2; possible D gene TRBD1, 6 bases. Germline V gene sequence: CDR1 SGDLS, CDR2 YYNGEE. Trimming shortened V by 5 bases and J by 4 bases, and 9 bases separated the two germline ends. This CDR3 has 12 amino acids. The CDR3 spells CASRQGPYGYTF. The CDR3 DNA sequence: TGTGCCAGCAGACAGGGCCCCTATGGCTACACCTTC.

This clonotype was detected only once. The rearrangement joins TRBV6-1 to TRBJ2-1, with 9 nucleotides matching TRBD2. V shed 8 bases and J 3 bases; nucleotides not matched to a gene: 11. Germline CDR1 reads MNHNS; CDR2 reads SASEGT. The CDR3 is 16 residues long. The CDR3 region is CASRNSLAGLYNEQFF. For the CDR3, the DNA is TGTGCCAGCCGCAACTCCCTAGCGGGACTCTACAATGAGCAGTTCTTC.

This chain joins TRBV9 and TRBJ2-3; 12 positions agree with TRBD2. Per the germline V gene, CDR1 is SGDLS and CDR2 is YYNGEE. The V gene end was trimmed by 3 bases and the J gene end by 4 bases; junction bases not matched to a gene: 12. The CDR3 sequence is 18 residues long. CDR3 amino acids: CASSATSGSLRAADTQYF. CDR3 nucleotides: TGTGCCAGCAGCGCGACTAGCGGGAGCCTCCGAGCGGCAGATACGCAGTATTTT.

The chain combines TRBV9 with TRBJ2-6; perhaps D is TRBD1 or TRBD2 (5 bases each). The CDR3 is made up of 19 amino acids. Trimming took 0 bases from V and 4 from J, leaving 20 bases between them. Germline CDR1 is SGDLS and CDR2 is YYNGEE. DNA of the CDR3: TGTGCCAGCAGCGTAGTGCCCCGGTGGGGGAGAACGGGGGCCAACGTCCTGACTTTC. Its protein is CASSVVPRWGRTGANVLTF.

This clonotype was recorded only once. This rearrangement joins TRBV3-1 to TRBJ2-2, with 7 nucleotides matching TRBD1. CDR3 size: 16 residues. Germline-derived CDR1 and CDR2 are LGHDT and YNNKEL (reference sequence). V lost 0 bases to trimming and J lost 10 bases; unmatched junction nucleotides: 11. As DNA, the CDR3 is TGTGCCAGCAGCCAAGAATTGTCCAGGGGGAAGGAGGAGCTGTTTTTT. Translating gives CASSQELSRGKEELFF.

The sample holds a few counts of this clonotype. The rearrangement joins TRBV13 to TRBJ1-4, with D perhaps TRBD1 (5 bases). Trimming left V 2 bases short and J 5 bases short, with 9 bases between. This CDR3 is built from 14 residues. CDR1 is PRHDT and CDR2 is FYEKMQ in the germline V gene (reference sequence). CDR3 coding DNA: TGTGCCAGCAGCTTACAGGGAGGGAATGAAAAACTGTTTTTT. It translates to CASSLQGGNEKLFF.